The present T cell receptor (beta chain) was sequenced within a study of cytomegalovirus exposure and HLA in healthy donors. The study's findings and limits: The study labeled more than 150 TCR beta chains cytomegalovirus-associated.

Remarks on this clone: Its cognate antigen is unknown.

The table came from immunoSEQ multiplex PCR; TCRdb's copy has only in-frame clones and leaves some out. The table shows about 250,000 clones, with approximately 84% occurring only once. The donors were members of the approximately 130-subject validation cohort (separate from the roughly 660-subject first cohort). The CDR3 runs to 13 residues. Germline CDR1 and CDR2: SGHDT and YYEEEE. Between the trimmed V and J ends, which lost 4 bases and 7 bases, there was a span of 11 bases. This chain connects TRBV5-6 to TRBJ1-4; D might be TRBD1 (6 bases). This TCR was recovered from a man between 18 and 29 years old in good health and CMV-seropositive. Source material: PBMCs. The CDR3 nucleotides are TGTGCCAGCAGCCAGGGGACATCTGAAAAACTGTTTTTT. This sequence encodes CASSQGTSEKLFF.